The rows below give T cell receptor beta chains drawn from one sample of a study of Graves' ophthalmopathy and Graves' hyperthyroidism. TCRdb re-called the multiplex PCR reads with MiXCR, one entry per CDR3 protein. Here the sample spans about 1.1 million distinct CDR3 sequences, roughly 35% being singletons. Material: peripheral blood or thyroid tissue (not recorded which). All receptors derive from an adult man with Graves' hyperthyroidism. Both conserved end residues are part of each CDR3. The D gene is left open where the match is weak. Where a row states a size, it is once, few, many or the class of an expanded clone; other rows omit it.

abundance | j_gene | v_gene | d_gene | CDR3nt | CDR3aa
many | TRBJ1-1 | TRBV12-3/TRBV12-4 | TRBD1 | TGTGCCAGCGGCGACAGGGGGCGTTACATCCAAGCTTTCTTT | CASGDRGRYIQAFF
many | TRBJ2-6 | TRBV12-3/TRBV12-4 | . | TGTGCCAGCAGCCCCTCTGTGGGGGCCAACGTCCTGACTTTC | CASSPSVGANVLTF
. | TRBJ2-7 | TRBV5-1 | TRBD2 | TGCGCCAGCAGCAAGACATTAGCGGGGGAGCAGTACTTC | CASSKTLAGEQYF
. | TRBJ2-5 | TRBV7-9 | . | TGTGCCAGCAGTTTAGGACCACAGGTGTCGGAGACCCAGTACTTC | CASSLGPQVSETQYF
. | TRBJ1-1 | TRBV15 | . | TGTGCCACCAGCAGAGATCTAGGTGAAGCTTTCTTT | CATSRDLGEAFF
few | TRBJ2-5 | TRBV2 | . | TGTGCCAGCAGTGAAGCACCCGTGGAGACCCAGTACTTC | CASSEAPVETQYF
many | TRBJ1-2 | TRBV13 | . | TGTGCCAGCAGCTTAGACCCTGATGGCTACACCTTC | CASSLDPDGYTF
. | TRBJ1-4 | TRBV29-1 | . | TGCAGCGACACCGGGACCCCTCTGTTTTTT | CSDTGTPLFF
. | TRBJ1-2 | TRBV7-2 | . | TGTGCCAGCAGCGTCGGACAGACGAAGGACTATGGCTACACCTTC | CASSVGQTKDYGYTF
. | TRBJ2-2 | TRBV2 | . | TGTGCCAGCAGTGAAAGGGGGGACACCGGGGAGCTGTTTTTT | CASSERGDTGELFF
. | TRBJ1-5 | TRBV19 | . | TGTGCCAGTAGTATTAGGACACAGCATTTT | CASSIRTQHF
. | TRBJ2-3 | TRBV7-9 | . | TGTGCCAGCAGCTTAGACGGAAGAATCAAAGATACGCAGTATTTT | CASSLDGRIKDTQYF
few | TRBJ1-6 | TRBV6-6 | . | TGTGCCAGCAGTTACTCGTCGGGAGGCAAGAGCTCCTATAATTCACCCCTCCACTTT | CASSYSSGGKSSYNSPLHF
few | TRBJ1-1 | TRBV6-5 | . | TGTGCCAGCAGTTTTGTAATCTGGGGAGGACAAGCTTTCTTT | CASSFVIWGGQAFF
few | TRBJ2-7 | TRBV7-2 | TRBD1 | TGTGCCCGGGTGGGGACAGGGAGCTCCTACGAGCAGTACTTC | CARVGTGSSYEQYF
many | TRBJ1-5 | TRBV12-3/TRBV12-4 | TRBD1 | TGTGCCAGCAGTTTTGGGACAGTTAATCAGCCCCAGCATTTT | CASSFGTVNQPQHF
many | TRBJ1-1 | TRBV19 | . | TGTGCCAGTACCTTGGGACGGCGGATTGGCGTCACTGAAGCTTTCTTT | CASTLGRRIGVTEAFF
. | TRBJ2-7 | TRBV7-2 | . | TGTGCCGGCAGCGAGGGGCCCTCCTACGAGCAGTACTTC | CAGSEGPSYEQYF
few | TRBJ1-4 | TRBV19 | TRBD1 | TGTGCCAGTAGTAAAGGACAGGGGGCAACTAATGAAAAACTGTTTTTT | CASSKGQGATNEKLFF
few | TRBJ2-2 | TRBV4-1 | TRBD2 | TGCGCCAGCAGCCAAGTGGCGAGCGGGAGGGCCACCGGGGAGCTGTTTTTT | CASSQVASGRATGELFF
. | TRBJ2-7 | TRBV7-8 | . | TGTGCCAGCAGTTACTCTGGCAGGATATCCTACGAGCAGTACTTC | CASSYSGRISYEQYF
. | TRBJ1-1 | TRBV6-5 | . | TGTGCCAGCAACCTTCGGGGTTTCAACACTGAAGCTTTCTTT | CASNLRGFNTEAFF
. | TRBJ2-5 | TRBV4-3 | TRBD2 | TGCGCCAGCAGCCAAGCGCCTAGCGGGGAAGAGACCCAGTACTTC | CASSQAPSGEETQYF
. | TRBJ1-1 | TRBV20-1 | . | TGCAGTGCAACTCAGGACGGACTTGAAGCTTTCTTT | CSATQDGLEAFF
few | TRBJ2-5 | TRBV2 | . | TGTGCCTCGATCCGGGAGTCCCAAGAGACCCAGTACTTC | CASIRESQETQYF
. | TRBJ1-5 | TRBV27 | TRBD1 | TGTGCCAGCAGTTTACGGCCAGGGGGCTATCAGCCCCAGCATTTT | CASSLRPGGYQPQHF
many | TRBJ2-7 | TRBV11-2 | . | TGTGCCAGCAGCTTCGGGGGACAACTCTACGAGCAGTACTTC | CASSFGGQLYEQYF
many | TRBJ1-1 | TRBV5-1 | TRBD1 | TGCGCCAGCAGCATCCGGGACAGGGCATGGGGCACTGAAGCTTTCTTT | CASSIRDRAWGTEAFF
. | TRBJ2-7 | TRBV5-1 | TRBD2 | TGCGCCAGCAGCTTAAAGGGAGGGCCCGGCGAGCAGTACTTC | CASSLKGGPGEQYF
. | TRBJ2-7 | TRBV2 | TRBD2 | TGTGCCAGCAGCTTAAAGGCGGGGGGCGGACTCTACGAGCAGTACTTC | CASSLKAGGGLYEQYF
many | TRBJ1-6 | TRBV11-2 | . | TGTGCCAGCAGCTTAGATTCGGGGGCTCGTTCACCCCTCCACTTT | CASSLDSGARSPLHF
. | TRBJ2-2 | TRBV10-2 | TRBD2 | TGCGCCAGCAGTGAGTCAGGACTAGCGGGATTTGGCGGGGAGCTGTTTTTT | CASSESGLAGFGGELFF
. | TRBJ1-5 | TRBV10-3 | . | TGTGCCATCAGTGCACAGGGCGGGGGCAATCAGCCCCAGCATTTT | CAISAQGGGNQPQHF
few | TRBJ2-5 | TRBV7-2 | . | TGTGCCAGCAGCCCTTACGCCGTCCGGGAGACCCAGTACTTC | CASSPYAVRETQYF
few | TRBJ2-6 | TRBV7-8 | . | TGTGCCAGCATCGAGGGAAGCTCTGGGGCCAACGTCCTGACTTTC | CASIEGSSGANVLTF
. | TRBJ2-5 | TRBV7-9 | TRBD2 | TGTGCCAGCAGCGTTGACGGGAGGGGGGGTGCGGAGACCCAGTACTTC | CASSVDGRGGAETQYF
. | TRBJ2-7 | TRBV29-1 | . | TGCAGCGTTGAAACTCGTTACACCACGGAGGAGCAGTACTTC | CSVETRYTTEEQYF
. | TRBJ1-5 | TRBV28 | . | TGTGCCAGCAGTTTAAGGAGGGTAGGCGGGTATCAGCCCCAGCATTTT | CASSLRRVGGYQPQHF
. | TRBJ1-5 | TRBV20-1 | . | TGCAGCTCCGAACGGCGCAATAGCAATCAGCCCCAGCATTTT | CSSERRNSNQPQHF
few | TRBJ1-6 | TRBV7-8 | . | TGTGCCAGCAGCCCGAAGCGGGGTTATAATTCACCCCTCCACTTT | CASSPKRGYNSPLHF
many | TRBJ2-7 | TRBV5-8 | . | TGTGCCAGCAGCCGACAAGATGGGCTCGAGCAGTACTTC | CASSRQDGLEQYF
few | TRBJ2-7 | TRBV3-1 | . | TGTGCCAGCAGCCAAGCCGCCAGTGATATGTACGAGCAGTACTTC | CASSQAASDMYEQYF
. | TRBJ1-2 | TRBV2 | TRBD1 | TGTGCCGGAACCTCGGACAGGGCAACCTATGGCTACACCTTC | CAGTSDRATYGYTF
. | TRBJ1-6 | TRBV25-1 | TRBD1 | TGTGCCAGCGTTGACTCAGGGGGTAATTCACCCCTCCACTTT | CASVDSGGNSPLHF
. | TRBJ2-7 | TRBV5-1 | . | TGCGCCAGCAGCTTTATGGGCAACTCCTACGAGCAGTACTTC | CASSFMGNSYEQYF
. | TRBJ2-7 | TRBV2 | TRBD2 | TGTGCCAGCAGGGAAACTGGACTAGCGGGGGGCCGTCAAAGCGACGAGCAGTACTTC | CASRETGLAGGRQSDEQYF
many | TRBJ2-7 | TRBV10-3 | TRBD2 | TGTGCCACAGGACTAGCGGGAGCCTACGAGCAGTACTTC | CATGLAGAYEQYF
many | TRBJ1-1 | TRBV12-3/TRBV12-4 | TRBD1 | TGTGCCAGCAGACAAGGGCAGGGGGCTGGAGCTTTCTTT | CASRQGQGAGAFF
few | TRBJ2-7 | TRBV6-5 | . | TGTGCCAGCAGTACCTCCGACGGAATCTACGAGCAGCACTTC | CASSTSDGIYEQHF
many | TRBJ1-1 | TRBV29-1 | TRBD1 | TGCAGCGTTGTAGGGGGCCGGAACACTGAAGCTTTCTTT | CSVVGGRNTEAFF
. | TRBJ2-3 | TRBV9 | . | TGTGCCAGCAGCGTAGCTACAGCAGATACGCAGTATTTT | CASSVATADTQYF
few | TRBJ1-2 | TRBV28 | TRBD1 | TGTGCCATCACGGGGACAGGGACAGGGTATGGCTACACCTTC | CAITGTGTGYGYTF
. | TRBJ1-3 | TRBV15 | . | TGTGCCACCAGCAGACCCCTGACCGCGAACACCATATATTTT | CATSRPLTANTIYF
few | TRBJ1-2 | TRBV12-3/TRBV12-4 | TRBD1 | TGTGCCAGCAGTTTATCGGACAGGGCAGGCGACTATGGCTACACCTTC | CASSLSDRAGDYGYTF
many | TRBJ1-6 | TRBV7-2 | . | TGTGCCAGCAGCTTAGGCAGGGGCGCGACCTATTCACCCCTCCACTTT | CASSLGRGATYSPLHF